This entry features one T cell receptor beta chain sequence. In this sample, this clonotype turned up a few times. Which antigen it targets is not known. The sample holds no much larger clone one base away, and base qualities are not on file. This sample stems from a study of neurological immune-mediated disorders (dated by TCRdb to the late 2010s). In terms of the full investigation: Among the roughly 34 multiple sclerosis patients, approximately 30 had relapsing-remitting MS and 3 had secondary progressive MS. Using UMI-based sequencing, the study compared peripheral blood TCR-beta repertoires from patients with HTLV-I-associated myelopathy (HAM/TSP), patients with multiple sclerosis, and healthy controls. The approximately 100 TCR-beta libraries included longitudinal samples, technical triplicates and paired sorted CD4+ and CD8+ T-cell subsets alongside PBMC samples. The cohort included around 70 subjects: approximately 14 with HAM/TSP, approximately 35 with multiple sclerosis, and some 20 healthy controls.

Overall study outcomes, separate from this receptor: Phylogenetic analysis grouped repertoires from 18 of 34 MS patients into a cluster of related CDR3 sequences, suggesting a possible repertoire-level signature. No identical CDR3 amino acid sequences were shared among expanded clones across subjects, suggesting private TCR-beta repertoires in all groups. TCR clonal expansion was greatest in HAM/TSP patients and smallest in MS patients, who ranked below even healthy controls. The MS cluster was not associated with any clinical or MRI features, and the authors stated that larger cohorts are needed.

To synthesize cDNA, template-switch 5'RACE was performed with a primer carrying a 10-nucleotide random unique molecular identifier so that each TCR transcript was tagged. Over 180 million TCR-beta sequences, covering 15-18 subjects, were produced in each sequencing run. The RNeasy kit was used to extract total RNA. The KAPA Real-time Library Amplification kit was used to amplify TCR-beta VDJ regions with primers for the TCR constant region and the 5'RACE anchor. A first PCR added sample indexes and Illumina adaptors, after which a second PCR increased the library yield. After Ampure bead purification, the roughly 650 bp TCR product was size-selected on a 2% E-gel SizeSelection system. Before pooling, libraries had their quality checked on a Bioanalyzer, their concentration measured with Qubit, and their quantity determined with the Kapa Library Quantification kit. An Illumina HiSeq 2500 sequenced the libraries paired-end 2 x 150 bp. To increase sequence diversity, about 24-32% phiX was spiked into each library pool. From the authors' description of their analysis: Quality-filtered reads were processed with the UMI-based MiGEC pipeline, and over 75% of raw TCR sequences were removed by the MiGEC pipeline during error correction. VDJ genes were aligned to IMGT germline references, and each clonotype was defined by a unique CDR3 amino acid sequence together with V-J genes. VDJtools evaluated clonal expansion, Shannon diversity and CDR3 relatedness (CalcPairwiseDistances, ClusterSamples); CLCbio workbench built phylogenetic trees. A clone was classed as expanded if it had 8 or more unique UMIs, a cutoff based on coefficient-of-variation modelling across technical triplicates. TCRdb reprocessing: public reads trimmed at Q25 with fastp, clones called with MiXCR, in-frame beta chains kept. Identical CDR3 protein sequences are pooled into one entry, listed with their most common genes and DNA. These V and J calls are TCRdb output, not the study's own analysis. This sample comprises under 80,000 distinct CDR3 sequences, 3% to 5% of them detected only once. 1.3% of the sample is held by the ten biggest clonotypes.

Unsorted PBMC libraries were generated from 2 million PBMCs stored in RNAlater at -80 °C until RNA extraction. Multiple sclerosis patients were enrolled in a US clinical protocol evaluating disease progression by magnetic resonance imaging. Peripheral blood underwent Ficoll-Hypaque density gradient centrifugation to isolate PBMCs, which were then cryopreserved in liquid nitrogen. CDR1 and CDR2, looked up from the germline V gene, are KGHSH and LQKENI. V is cut by 3 bases and J by 3 bases, and the space between the germline ends is 11 bases. The CDR3 has 14 amino acids, counting the end cysteine and phenylalanine. The DNA shown is the 42-base CDR3, in frame from base 1.

Sequencing was performed on PBMCs. The TCR originated in a man aged 25-45 years with multiple sclerosis. The sequence joins TRBV18 to TRBJ1-2, with a tentative D gene TRBD1 over 6 matching bases. The sequenced DNA is TGTGCCAGCTCACCCACAGGGCTCGACTATGGCTACACCTTC. This codes for CASSPTGLDYGYTF.